These 22 T cell receptor beta chains were all obtained from the same sample, sequenced in a study of technical replicates of blood from a handful of donors. Profiled with immunoSEQ multiplex PCR; TCRdb holds only in-frame clones, not every one. The sample consists of tens of thousands of clones, 85% to 95% of them appearing once. Sequencing was carried out using T cells isolated from PBMCs. Every receptor here comes from a human donor in good health.

V and J are TRBV19 and TRBJ1-4; 12 bases match TRBD1. V was pared by 7 bases and J by 9 bases, with 12 bases of the junction left unmatched. Germline V gene sequence: CDR1 LNHDA, CDR2 SQIVND (reference sequence). There are 16 residues in the CDR3. The CDR3 DNA reads TGTGCCAGTACCTATTATCGGGGACAGGGGGCCCAAAAACTGTTTTTT. Its translation is CASTYYRGQGAQKLFF.

The V and J genes are TRBV4-3 and TRBJ2-7; TRBD2 matches 7 bases. CDR3 length equals 15 residues. From germline, CDR1 is LGHNA and CDR2 YSLEER. V trimming: 1 base; J trimming: 3 bases; junction bases outside the gene matches: 6. The CDR3 bases are TGCGCCAGCAGCCAAGGGGCTAGCGGACTCTACGAGCAGTACTTC. It is translated as CASSQGASGLYEQYF.

V usage is TRBV7-2 and J usage is TRBJ2-3; TRBD2 is a possible D gene (6 bases). This CDR3 has 16 residues. V gave up 11 bases and J gave up 2 bases, with 23 bases separating them. Germline V lookup: CDR1 SGHTA, CDR2 FQGNSA. In nucleotides, the CDR3 is TGTGCCTCCGCGGCGGGGTCTCCCAACCCCACAGATACGCAGTATTTT. Protein sequence: CASAAGSPNPTDTQYF. Looking up the rest from reference TRBV7-2 and TRBJ2-3 gives the full variable domain: GAGVSQSPSNKVTEKGKDVELRCDPISGHTALYWYRQSLGQGLEFLIYFQGNSAPDKSGLPSDRFSAERTGGSVSTLTIQRTQQEDSAVYLCASAAGSPNPTDTQYFGPGTRLTVL.

J is TRBJ2-7 and V is TRBV30, with 10 bases matching TRBD2. CDR3 length: 15 amino acids. Germline lookup yields CDR1 GTSNPN and CDR2 SVGIG (reference sequence). V lost 2 bases to trimming and J lost 2 bases; unmatched junction nucleotides: 6. The CDR3 region has the DNA TGTGCCTGGAGTAGGTTACTAGCGGGGACCTACGAGCAGTACTTC. It codes for CAWSRLLAGTYEQYF.

V gene TRBV19 combines with J gene TRBJ1-5; the match to TRBD1 covers 9 bases. V lost 6 bases to trimming and J lost 7 bases; unmatched junction nucleotides: 4. The germline CDR1 and CDR2 sequences are LNHDA and SQIVND (reference sequence). The CDR3 has 13 amino acids. In DNA, the CDR3 is TGTGCCAGTAGGGGGACAGGGTTGCAGCCCCAGCATTTT. Its translation is CASRGTGLQPQHF.

The rearrangement joins TRBV2 to TRBJ1-4; 9 bases are shared with TRBD1. The CDR3 totals 16 residues. J was trimmed by 7 bases and V by 6 bases; bases with no gene match: 12. Per germline, CDR1 SNHLY and CDR2 FYNNEI. The CDR3 protein is CASRRRQGDRGEKLFF. DNA of the CDR3: TGTGCCAGCAGACGGAGACAGGGGGATAGGGGTGAAAAACTGTTTTTT.

Here the CDR3 DNA reads TGTGCCAGCAGTTTTGAGGGGGCAGGAAGAGAAAAACTGTTTTTT. It is translated as CASSFEGAGREKLFF. The chain couples TRBV27 to TRBJ1-4; 7 bases fit TRBD1. V shed 3 bases, J shed 8 bases, and the junction held 9 bases outside the gene matches. The germline V gene has CDR1 MNHEY and CDR2 SMNVEV (reference sequence). CDR3 length: 15 amino acids.

V is TRBV28 and J is TRBJ2-7, with a possible D match to TRBD2 (5 bases). The V gene lost 3 bases and the J gene lost 3 bases, with 12 bases spanning the gap. The CDR3 is made up of 14 amino acids. CDR1 is MDHEN and CDR2 is SYDVKM in the germline V gene. CDR3 coding DNA: TGTGCCAGCAGTTTTACCGGGGTCAGCTACGAGCAGTACTTC. Protein sequence: CASSFTGVSYEQYF.

CDR3 DNA: TGTGCCAGCAGGGATAGCGGAGGACCCTACGAGCAGTACTTC. It specifies CASRDSGGPYEQYF. The V call is TRBV27, the J call TRBJ2-7; D is possibly TRBD2 (6 bases). The CDR3 spans 14 residues. V shed 6 bases and J shed 2 bases, with 14 bases lying between them. Germline assignment: CDR1 MNHEY and CDR2 SMNVEV (reference sequence).

This clone was found once. This sequence joins TRBV6-6 and TRBJ2-7, with TRBD1 as a possible D gene (5 bases). This CDR3 is built from 13 residues. Trimming cost V 2 bases and J 7 bases, with 12 bases left between them. From germline, CDR1 is MNHNY and CDR2 SVGAGI (reference sequence). The CDR3 DNA is TGTGCCAGCAGTTACCAAAACTCAGGGGAGCAGTACTTC. Residues: CASSYQNSGEQYF.

The rearrangement links TRBV7-3 to TRBJ2-2; D is unclear. CDR1 is SGHTA, CDR2 FQGTGA, per germline. The V gene lost 2 bases and the J gene lost 9 bases, with 10 bases spanning the gap. The CDR3 runs 13 residues. The chain's CDR3 is CASSLYPGRELFF. The DNA of the CDR3 is TGTGCCAGCAGCTTATATCCCGGTCGGGAGCTGTTTTTT.

The V call is TRBV7-2, the J call TRBJ1-2; 7 bases are a match to TRBD1. The V gene's germline CDR1 is SGHTA and CDR2 FQGNSA. CDR3 length equals 14 residues. Trimming removed 9 bases from V and 0 bases from J; junction bases left unmatched: 7. In nucleotides, the CDR3 is TGTGCCAGACTAGAAGGGGGCCCTAACTATGGCTACACCTTC. This translates into CARLEGGPNYGYTF.

The chain links TRBV5-6 to TRBJ2-1; no reliable D call. The V gene's germline CDR1 is SGHDT and CDR2 YYEEEE. V lost 6 bases, J lost 9 bases, and 10 bases lay in between. The CDR3 has 11 residues. The CDR3 reads CASTDFLEQFF. In DNA, the CDR3 is TGTGCCAGCACCGACTTCCTTGAGCAGTTCTTC.

The chain is built from TRBV5-1 and TRBJ1-1; D may be TRBD1 (6 bases). This CDR3 contains 15 residues. Trimming pared 4 bases from V and 2 bases from J, leaving 15 bases between. Germline CDR1 reads SGHRS; CDR2 reads YFSETQ. CDR3 region: CASSPPTGPNTEAFF. DNA of the CDR3: TGCGCCAGCAGCCCGCCTACAGGGCCAAACACTGAAGCTTTCTTT.

The chain combines TRBV7-9 with TRBJ2-3; unclear D gene. Trimming stripped 5 bases from V and 6 bases from J, with 27 bases between. Germline V gene lookup returns CDR1 SEHNR and CDR2 FQNEAQ (reference sequence). This CDR3 contains 18 residues. The CDR3 sequence: CASSGRSVSAPEVDTQYF. The CDR3 region has the DNA TGTGCCAGCAGCGGCCGCTCGGTCTCGGCACCAGAGGTCGATACGCAGTATTTT.

The V gene is TRBV29-1, the J gene TRBJ2-7; a possible D gene is TRBD2 (5 bases). The length of the CDR3 is 11 residues. V lost 7 bases and J 3 bases, leaving 10 bases between the germline ends. CDR1 and CDR2 from the germline V gene are SQVTM and ANQGSEA. As DNA, the CDR3 is TGCAGCGCCGTGGACTTCTACGAGCAGTACTTC. As protein: CSAVDFYEQYF.

V and J are TRBV7-9 and TRBJ2-7, with a tentative D call TRBD2 (5 bases). V lost 0 bases and J lost 3, with 15 bases in between. CDR1 and CDR2 (germline): SEHNR, FQNEAQ (reference sequence). The length of the CDR3 is 16 residues. CDR3 nucleotide sequence: TGTGCCAGCAGCTTAGCTGTCGGGTCTGAGGGCTACGAGCAGTACTTC. Its translation: CASSLAVGSEGYEQYF.

The J gene is TRBJ2-7, the V gene TRBV30; possible D gene TRBD1, 5 bases. Germline V gives CDR1 GTSNPN, CDR2 SVGIG (reference sequence). This CDR3 has 12 amino acids. Trimming shortened V by 3 bases and J by 0 bases, and 6 bases separated the two germline ends. The CDR3 reads CAWRDISYEQYF. Written as DNA, the CDR3 is TGTGCCTGGAGGGACATCTCCTACGAGCAGTACTTC.

The gene calls are TRBV7-9 and TRBJ1-2; D may be TRBD1 (6 bases). Trimming left V 10 bases short and J 8 bases short, with 26 bases between. This CDR3 is 15 amino acids long. Looked up from germline, CDR1 is SEHNR and CDR2 is FQNEAQ (reference sequence). The DNA for the CDR3 is TGTGCCACCCCCCACACAGGGCCCCCCAAGCAAGGCTACACCTTC. Protein product: CATPHTGPPKQGYTF.

The chain has TRBV28 and TRBJ2-5, with a weak D call TRBD2 (6 bases). V shed 5 bases and J shed 4 bases, with 11 bases lying between them. Per germline, CDR1 MDHEN and CDR2 SYDVKM. This CDR3 is 13 amino acids long. The CDR3 here is CASSRLGGETQYF. The DNA for the CDR3 is TGTGCCAGCAGTAGACTAGGAGGAGAGACCCAGTACTTC.

V gene TRBV7-9 combines with J gene TRBJ2-6; TRBD1 matches 8 bases. The junction had 5 bases not matched to a gene; V was cut back by 3 bases and J by 1 base. The CDR3 loop spans 17 amino acids. The germline V gene encodes CDR1 SEHNR and CDR2 FQNEAQ (reference sequence). CDR3 sequence (DNA): TGTGCCAGCAGCTTTATGGGACAGGAATCTGGGGCCAACGTCCTGACTTTC. Translation: CASSFMGQESGANVLTF.

The gene calls are TRBV4-2 and TRBJ2-1; D is unclear. The CDR3 length is 12 residues. Germline V gene lookup returns CDR1 LGHNA and CDR2 YNFKEQ. Deletions cut 1 base from V and 7 bases from J, with 5 bases between. Here the CDR3 reads CASSQGVNEQFF. DNA for the CDR3: TGTGCCAGCAGCCAAGGAGTGAATGAGCAGTTCTTC.